Below are 17 T cell receptor beta chains sequenced from a single sample in a study of CD8 T cells in ankylosing spondylitis. TCRdb recomputed calls from the 5' RACE reads with MiXCR, one row per CDR3 protein. The sample consists of about 130,000 distinct CDR3 sequences, 7% of them appearing once. The specimen sequenced was blood, either unsorted or a sorted T cell fraction (not recorded which). The receptors originated from a male donor with ankylosing spondylitis or in good health (not recorded which).

This clonotype was detected many times. V and J are TRBV28 and TRBJ2-3, with TRBD2 as a possible D gene (6 bases). Germline CDR1 reads MDHEN; CDR2 reads SYDVKM. CDR3 length: 13 amino acids. Trimming cost V 7 bases and J 4 bases, with 12 bases left between them. The CDR3 here is CASTGVPPDTQYF. For the CDR3, the DNA is TGTGCCAGCACGGGAGTTCCCCCAGATACGCAGTATTTT.

This clonotype was counted many times. The CDR3, as DNA: TGCGCCAGCAGCTCCGGGGGGACCGCAACTAATGAAAAACTGTTTTTT. This sequence encodes CASSSGGTATNEKLFF. The rearrangement uses TRBV4-3 and TRBJ1-4; TRBD1 is a possible D gene (5 bases). The CDR3 is 16 residues long. Germline loops: CDR1 LGHNA, CDR2 YSLEER. The germline V and J ends were trimmed by 5 bases and 0 bases, with 13 bases remaining between them.

With respect to this clonotype: At one end the junction does not follow the germline gene, possibly because of a read error. V is TRBV30 and J is TRBJ2-3, with D possibly being TRBD1 (5 bases). Per the germline V gene, CDR1 is GTSNPN and CDR2 is SVGIG (reference sequence). CDR3 size: 14 residues. CDR3 bases: TGTACCTGGAGCACAGGTGTAAGCACAGATACGCAGTATTTT. It encodes CTWSTGVSTDTQYF. The full variable domain, its missing parts supplied by reference TRBV30 and TRBJ2-3, is SQTIHQWPATLVQPVGSPLSLECTVEGTSNPNLYWYRQAAGRGLQLLFYSVGIGQISSEVPQNLSASRPQDRQFILSSKKLLLSDSGFYLCTWSTGVSTDTQYFGPGTRLTVL.

CDR3: CASSLDGSGRFDEQYF. The CDR3, as DNA: TGTGCCAGCAGCTTAGATGGTAGCGGGAGATTCGACGAGCAGTACTTC. V gene TRBV7-9 combines with J gene TRBJ2-7, with 9 bases that match TRBD2. The CDR3 totals 16 residues. V lost 1 base to trimming and J lost 5 bases; unmatched junction nucleotides: 9. From germline, CDR1 is SEHNR and CDR2 FQNEAQ (reference sequence).

V usage is TRBV13 and J usage is TRBJ2-5, with D unclear. Looked up from germline, CDR1 is PRHDT and CDR2 is FYEKMQ (reference sequence). V shed 2 bases and J shed 5 bases, with 15 bases lying between them. The CDR3 is made up of 15 amino acids. The CDR3 loop is CASSLRMLSGETQYF. As DNA, the CDR3 is TGTGCCAGCAGCTTACGGATGCTAAGTGGGGAGACCCAGTACTTC.

This clonotype was counted ten times or more. The chain joins TRBV12-3 or TRBV12-4 to TRBJ1-2; D is perhaps TRBD1 (5 bases). The V and J ends lost 5 bases and 12 bases respectively, with 10 bases between them. The CDR3 has 10 residues. The CDR3 here is CASSDGTDTF. For the CDR3, the DNA is TGTGCCAGCAGTGACGGGACGGACACCTTC.

This clonotype was seen repeatedly, ten times or more. The V gene is TRBV5-1, the J gene TRBJ2-1; unclear D gene. The CDR3 loop spans 13 amino acids. CDR1 and CDR2 from the germline V gene are SGHRS and YFSETQ. V shed 0 bases and J shed 7 bases, with 8 bases lying between them. The CDR3 region is CASSLEWSNEQFF. CDR3 coding DNA: TGCGCCAGCAGCTTGGAGTGGTCTAATGAGCAGTTCTTC. The full variable domain, with the rest looked up from reference TRBV5-1 and TRBJ2-1, is KAGVTQTPRYLIKTRGQQVTLSCSPISGHRSVSWYQQTPGQGLQFLFEYFSETQRNKGNFPGRFSGRQFSNSRSEMNVSTLELGDSALYLCASSLEWSNEQFFGPGTRLTVL.

Ten or more counts support this clonotype. V is TRBV5-1 and J is TRBJ2-1, with D maybe TRBD2 (6 bases). Germline values: CDR1 SGHRS, CDR2 YFSETQ. V dropped 5 bases and J dropped 4 bases, with 16 bases sitting between them. This CDR3 is 15 amino acids long. CDR3 bases: TGCGCCAGCAGTTTTGAGGCTAGCGCGTACAATGAGCAGTTCTTC. This encodes CASSFEASAYNEQFF.

This clonotype was seen at least ten times. CDR3 sequence: CASSPTSGSYEQYF. Written as DNA, the CDR3 is TGTGCCAGCAGTCCAACTAGCGGGAGCTACGAGCAGTACTTC. V gene TRBV28 combines with J gene TRBJ2-7; TRBD2 matches 11 bases. V lost 5 bases to trimming and J lost 3 bases; unmatched junction nucleotides: 3. The CDR3 contains 14 residues. Germline CDR1 is MDHEN and CDR2 is SYDVKM. Filled out from reference TRBV28 and TRBJ2-7, the complete variable domain reads DVKVTQSSRYLVKRTGEKVFLECVQDMDHENMFWYRQDPGLGLRLIYFSYDVKMKEKGDIPEGYSVSREKKERFSLILESASTNQTSMYLCASSPTSGSYEQYFGPGTRLTVT.

This clonotype was counted ten times or more. CDR3 DNA: TGTGCCAGCAGCTTAGCGAGAGGGGGCGACTATGGCTACACCTTC. Translated: CASSLARGGDYGYTF. This chain links TRBV7-9 with TRBJ1-2; 7 positions match TRBD1. The length of the CDR3 is 15 residues. Trimming cost V 0 bases and J 3 bases; bases outside gene matches: 4. Per germline, CDR1 SEHNR and CDR2 FQNEAQ (reference sequence).

This clonotype came up many times. J is TRBJ2-7 and V is TRBV27, with D tentatively TRBD1 or TRBD2 (5 bases each). This CDR3 contains 14 residues. V lost 3 bases, J lost 5 bases, and 14 bases lay in between. The germline V gene encodes CDR1 MNHEY and CDR2 SMNVEV (reference sequence). Here the CDR3 DNA reads TGTGCCAGCAGTTTTGAGGGGCGCCTTAACGAGCAGTACTTC. It codes for CASSFEGRLNEQYF.

This clonotype was counted ten times or more. In DNA form, the CDR3 reads TGTGCCAGCAGTTCCATTTTTACCGGGGGCTTTGGCTACACCTTC. Protein product: CASSSIFTGGFGYTF. This chain links TRBV28 with TRBJ1-2; D may be TRBD1 (6 bases). Trimming pared 4 bases from V and 7 bases from J, leaving 19 bases between. The CDR3 is 15 residues long. CDR1 and CDR2 (germline): MDHEN, SYDVKM.

This chain links TRBV6-2 or TRBV6-3 with TRBJ1-1; unclear D gene. The CDR3 has 14 residues. In germline, CDR1 is MNHEY, CDR2 SVGEGT. V lost 7 bases and J lost 6, with 18 bases in between. This CDR3 reads CASTRLKVASEAFF. CDR3 DNA: TGTGCCAGCACTCGACTTAAAGTGGCTTCTGAAGCTTTCTTT.

This clonotype was seen many times. The chain carries TRBV5-1 and TRBJ1-3; the D is unclear. The germline V gene has CDR1 SGHRS and CDR2 YFSETQ. The CDR3 sequence is 17 residues long. V lost 0 bases, J lost 0 bases, and 13 bases lay in between. The CDR3 reads CASSLEGTQSSGNTIYF. CDR3 nucleotide sequence: TGCGCCAGCAGCTTGGAGGGCACACAGAGCTCTGGAAACACCATATATTTT.

The genes are TRBV3-1 and TRBJ2-7; D gene ambiguous. The CDR3 has 13 amino acids. Germline CDR1 LGHDT, CDR2 YNNKEL (reference sequence). V was pared by 1 base and J by 4 bases, with 8 bases between. The CDR3 is CASSQGTVYEQYF. CDR3 DNA sequence: TGTGCCAGCAGCCAAGGGACGGTTTACGAGCAGTACTTC.

The table lists this clonotype with many counts. This chain uses TRBV7-6 with TRBJ2-1; TRBD2 is a possible D gene (5 bases). Germline lookup yields CDR1 SGHVS and CDR2 FNYEAQ. V was trimmed by 2 bases and J by 5 bases, leaving 16 bases between them. The CDR3 runs to 16 residues. The CDR3: CASSLRMGEPDNEQFF. CDR3 in DNA: TGTGCCAGCAGCTTACGTATGGGAGAACCTGACAATGAGCAGTTCTTC. The whole variable domain, filled in from reference TRBV7-6 and TRBJ2-1, reads GAGVSQSPRYKVTKRGQDVALRCDPISGHVSLYWYRQALGQGPEFLTYFNYEAQQDKSGLPNDRFSAERPEGSISTLTIQRTEQRDSAMYRCASSLRMGEPDNEQFFGPGTRLTVL.

This clonotype has a handful of counts. A read error may explain this, as a much larger clone is one base away. This chain links TRBV9 with TRBJ2-7; no reliable D call. Germline CDR1 and CDR2: SGDLS and YYNGEE. CDR3 length: 14 amino acids. Trimming left V 0 bases short and J 1 base short, with 8 bases between. The CDR3 reads CASSVGQSSYEQYF. The CDR3 DNA follows: TGTGCCAGCAGCGTAGGGCAGAGTTCCTACGAGCAGTACTTC. The full variable domain, with the rest looked up from reference TRBV9 and TRBJ2-7, is DSGVTQTPKHLITATGQRVTLRCSPRSGDLSVYWYQQSLDQGLQFLIQYYNGEERAKGNILERFSAQQFPDLHSELNLSSLELGDSALYFCASSVGQSSYEQYFGPGTRLTVT.